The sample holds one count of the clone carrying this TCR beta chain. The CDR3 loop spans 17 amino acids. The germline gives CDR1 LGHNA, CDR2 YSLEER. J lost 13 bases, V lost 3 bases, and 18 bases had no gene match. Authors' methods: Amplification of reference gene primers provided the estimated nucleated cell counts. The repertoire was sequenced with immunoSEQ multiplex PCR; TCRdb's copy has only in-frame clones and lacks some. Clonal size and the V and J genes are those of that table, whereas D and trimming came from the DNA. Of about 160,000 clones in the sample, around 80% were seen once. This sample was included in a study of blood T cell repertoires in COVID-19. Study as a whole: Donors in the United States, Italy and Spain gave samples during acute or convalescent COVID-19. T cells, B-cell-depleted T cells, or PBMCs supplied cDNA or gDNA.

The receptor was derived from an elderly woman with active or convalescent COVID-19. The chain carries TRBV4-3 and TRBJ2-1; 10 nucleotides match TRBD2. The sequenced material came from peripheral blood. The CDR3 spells CASSQAGTSGADRYQFF. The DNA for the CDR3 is TGCGCCAGCAGCCAGGCCGGAACTAGCGGGGCGGACAGATATCAGTTCTTC.